This T cell receptor (beta chain) was profiled in a study of blood T cell repertoires in COVID-19. As for the study in general: COVID-19 samples from acute and convalescent phases originated in the United States, Italy and Spain. PBMCs, B-cell-depleted T cells, or T cells were the source of the cDNA or gDNA that made up the material.

Authors' processing steps: Amplified reference gene primers provided the basis for estimating nucleated cell counts. Profiled with immunoSEQ multiplex PCR; TCRdb holds only in-frame clones, not every one. Clone size and the V and J calls come from that table; the DNA yielded D and trimming. The table includes some 150,000 clones, 85% to 90% detected once. The length of the CDR3 is 12 residues. Germline CDR1 and CDR2: GTSNPN and SVGIG (reference sequence). V lost 2 bases and J lost 1, with 5 bases in between. The J gene is TRBJ1-2, the V gene TRBV30; D gene ambiguous. Material for sequencing was peripheral blood. This clonotype originated in a man aged 50 to 59 with active or convalescent COVID-19. The CDR3 DNA follows: TGTGCCTGGAGTCTCTATAACTATGGCTACACCTTC. Protein sequence: CAWSLYNYGYTF.